The 18 T cell receptor beta chains reported below all come from one sample, sequenced in a study of CD4 T cells in relation to SARS-CoV-2 and coronaviruses. The antigens for these receptors are not known. Before the COVID-19 pandemic, during about 2011-2019, CD4+ T cells were taken from unexposed donors. Isolation of CD4+ T cells took place after about eleven days in culture. Produced via immunoSEQ multiplex PCR; TCRdb's table is partial and in-frame only. In the table there are nearly 25,000 clones, 70% to 75% of which are singletons. The sequenced sample was CD4+ T cells from PBMCs, cultured in vitro. These receptors came from a human donor in good health.

The CDR3 bases are TGTGCCTGGAGTAAAGGACAGGGGGTGATTTATAGCAATCAGCCCCAGCATTTT. This gives the protein CAWSKGQGVIYSNQPQHF. This chain uses TRBV30 with TRBJ1-5; 10 nucleotides match TRBD1. V was pared by 2 bases and J by 0 bases, with 10 bases of the junction left unmatched. This CDR3 has 18 residues. Germline V CDR1 and CDR2: GTSNPN, SVGIG (reference sequence).

The J gene is TRBJ1-2, the V gene TRBV10-3, with D possibly being TRBD1 (6 bases). Germline CDR1 ENHRY, CDR2 SYGVKD. The CDR3 spans 12 residues. V shed 3 bases and J shed 8 bases, with 10 bases lying between them. The CDR3 nucleotides are TGTGCCATCAGTGAACGGGGGCAAGGCTACACCTTC. It specifies CAISERGQGYTF.

J is TRBJ1-1 and V is TRBV28; the match to TRBD1 covers 7 bases. J gave up 2 bases and V 4 bases, and 7 bases lay outside the gene matches. The length of the CDR3 is 15 residues. In germline, CDR1 is MDHEN, CDR2 SYDVKM. For the CDR3, the DNA is TGTGCCAGCAGTTGGGAGGGGGCGCGAAACACTGAAGCTTTCTTT. Its protein is CASSWEGARNTEAFF.

The V call is TRBV18, the J call TRBJ2-5, with D perhaps matching TRBD2 (5 bases). Per the germline V gene, CDR1 is KGHSH and CDR2 is LQKENI. Trimming removed 2 bases from V and 2 bases from J, with 12 bases in between. The CDR3 extends over 15 amino acids. The CDR3 bases are TGTGCCAGCTCACCATTACGACGGGGACAAGAGACCCAGTACTTC. Amino acids: CASSPLRRGQETQYF. Looking up the rest from reference TRBV18 and TRBJ2-5 gives the full variable domain: NAGVMQNPRHLVRRRGQEARLRCSPMKGHSHVYWYRQLPEEGLKFMVYLQKENIIDESGMPKERFSAEFPKEGPSILRIQQVVRGDSAAYFCASSPLRRGQETQYFGPGTRLLVL.

This sequence joins TRBV24-1 and TRBJ2-7; maybe TRBD1 (6 bases). The CDR3 loop spans 14 amino acids. Germline loops: CDR1 KGHDR, CDR2 SFDVKD. Trimming stripped 5 bases from V and 0 bases from J, with 10 bases between. The CDR3 coding sequence is TGTGCCACCAGTGGGTCGACAGGCTCCTACGAGCAGTACTTC. Encoded protein: CATSGSTGSYEQYF.

The chain uses TRBV30 and TRBJ1-5, with unresolved D. Germline loops: CDR1 GTSNPN, CDR2 SVGIG (reference sequence). The CDR3 runs 13 residues. V was shortened by 2 bases and J by 4 bases, with 9 bases between the two germline ends. Here the CDR3 DNA reads TGTGCCTGGAGTCCCGACTGGAATCAGCCCCAGCATTTT. It codes for CAWSPDWNQPQHF.

This clone showed up just a few times. V and J are TRBV19 and TRBJ1-2; D remains unclear. Trimming shortened V by 6 bases and J by 9 bases, and 20 bases separated the two germline ends. Germline V gives CDR1 LNHDA, CDR2 SQIVND (reference sequence). CDR3 length: 14 amino acids. The CDR3 DNA reads TGTGCCAGTAGCCCAGGACCTCGGCAATCGAGCTACACCTTC. Its translation: CASSPGPRQSSYTF. The variable domain in full, completed from reference TRBV19 and TRBJ1-2, reads DGGITQSPKYLFRKEGQNVTLSCEQNLNHDAMYWYRQDPGQGLRLIYYSQIVNDFQKGDIAEGYSVSREKKESFPLTVTSAQKNPTAFYLCASSPGPRQSSYTFGSGTRLTVV.

This chain uses TRBV15 with TRBJ2-1, with 10 bases identical to TRBD1. V dropped 1 base and J dropped 6; count of bases not matched to a gene: 6. This CDR3 region has 16 residues. Germline V gene sequence: CDR1 LNHNV, CDR2 YYDKDF (reference sequence). CDR3 protein: CATSRGGTGEINEQFF. CDR3 bases: TGTGCCACCAGCAGAGGAGGGACAGGGGAAATCAATGAGCAGTTCTTC.

V is TRBV4-1 and J is TRBJ1-1; no definite D call. The CDR3 loop spans 19 amino acids. Germline CDR1 and CDR2: MGHRA and YSYEKL. V was clipped by 0 bases and J by 2 bases, with 22 bases between them. The CDR3 reads CASSQETIPYPKDNTEAFF. The DNA of the CDR3 is TGCGCCAGCAGCCAAGAAACGATTCCATACCCCAAAGATAACACTGAAGCTTTCTTT.

The V gene is TRBV2, the J gene TRBJ1-2, with 8 bases lining up with TRBD1. Trimming at V came to 7 bases and at J to 2 bases, leaving 6 bases not matched to a gene. The CDR3 runs to 14 residues. Germline V lookup: CDR1 SNHLY, CDR2 FYNNEI. The CDR3 region is CASTGQGANYGYTF. In DNA form, the CDR3 reads TGTGCCAGCACTGGGCAGGGGGCGAACTATGGCTACACCTTC. The entire variable domain, with the rest obtained from reference TRBV2 and TRBJ1-2, is as follows: EPEVTQTPSHQVTQMGQEVILRCVPISNHLYFYWYRQILGQKVEFLVSFYNNEISEKSEIFDDQFSVERPDGSNFTLKIRSTKLEDSAMYFCASTGQGANYGYTFGSGTRLTVV.

This chain links TRBV6-2 or TRBV6-3 with TRBJ2-1; 10 positions match TRBD2. Trimming cost V 5 bases and J 7 bases; bases outside gene matches: 8. Germline V gives CDR1 MNHEY, CDR2 SVGEGT. The CDR3 covers 15 residues. The CDR3: CASSQRLAGGNEQFF. The CDR3 DNA sequence: TGTGCCAGCAGTCAAAGACTAGCGGGTGGGAATGAGCAGTTCTTC.

This clone has just one count. The chain links TRBV12-3 or TRBV12-4 to TRBJ1-5; D not certain. The V and J ends lost 2 bases and 4 bases respectively, with 6 bases between them. The CDR3 loop spans 13 amino acids. CDR3 residues: CASSLNRNQPQHF. The CDR3 coding sequence is TGTGCCAGCAGTTTAAACAGAAATCAGCCCCAGCATTTT.

The V gene is TRBV12-5, the J gene TRBJ1-4; D remains ambiguous. Germline V lookup: CDR1 LGHNT, CDR2 FRNRAP. The germline V and J ends were trimmed by 1 base and 8 bases, with 20 bases remaining between them. The CDR3 spans 17 residues. In nucleotides, the CDR3 is TGTGCTAGTGGTTTGGGCATTGGGTCGGCAGTTAGCGAAAAACTGTTTTTT. Translating gives CASGLGIGSAVSEKLFF.

The chain is built from TRBV3-1 (or the pseudogene TRBV3-2) and TRBJ2-3; TRBD1 or TRBD2 may be the D gene (6 bases each). V was shortened by 0 bases and J by 4 bases, with 11 bases between the two germline ends. Germline V gives CDR1 LGHDT, CDR2 YNNKEL (reference sequence). CDR3 length: 15 residues. The CDR3 here is CASSQETGAPDTQYF. CDR3 DNA: TGTGCCAGCAGCCAAGAGACGGGGGCCCCAGATACGCAGTATTTT.

This rearrangement joins TRBV19 to TRBJ1-5; possibly TRBD1 for D (5 bases). V lost 9 bases and J 6 bases, leaving 27 bases between the germline ends. This CDR3 has 17 amino acids. Germline V gene lookup returns CDR1 LNHDA and CDR2 SQIVND (reference sequence). DNA for the CDR3: TGTGCCAGAGGCCCCCTCGGAATCGGGGGTCCTCGTCAGCCCCAGCATTTT. This codes for CARGPLGIGGPRQPQHF.

This clone was recorded only once. The chain employs TRBV30 and TRBJ1-1; D gene uncertain. V was clipped by 4 bases and J by 5 bases, with 11 bases between them. Germline V lookup: CDR1 GTSNPN, CDR2 SVGIG (reference sequence). CDR3 size: 12 residues. The CDR3 DNA sequence: TGTGCCTGGACTGGCACGCGGACTGAAGCTTTCTTT. It translates to CAWTGTRTEAFF.

This clone showed up just a few times. The V and J genes are TRBV7-9 and TRBJ2-1; perhaps TRBD2 as D (6 bases). The V gene lost 3 bases and the J gene lost 0 bases, with 15 bases spanning the gap. Germline CDR1 and CDR2: SEHNR and FQNEAQ (reference sequence). The CDR3 is made up of 17 amino acids. This chain's CDR3 is CASSLGQGLNSYNEQFF. CDR3 sequence (DNA): TGTGCCAGCAGCTTGGGCCAAGGACTAAACTCCTACAATGAGCAGTTCTTC.

The V gene is TRBV21-1, the J gene TRBJ1-1. TRBV21-1 is listed as a pseudogene. This CDR3 has 12 residues. CDR3 sequence: CASSLNGRRAFF. The CDR3 DNA reads TGTGCCAGCAGCCTAAATGGGAGGAGAGCTTTCTTT.